One sample yielded the 20 T cell receptor beta chains listed below, sequenced in a study of cytomegalovirus exposure and HLA in healthy donors (dated by TCRdb to 2016 to 2017). The library came from the immunoSEQ multiplex PCR assay. For the multiplex PCR, a mixture combining 60 forward primers for TCR Vbeta segments and 13 reverse primers for TCR Jbeta segments was used. TCRdb took this table from immuneACCESS and kept in-frame rearrangements with V and J called. Such tables lack part of the clones; where checked against another copy, unresolved V genes explain under half of the gap, and the rest is unexplained. The sample profile shows 150,000 or so clones; approximately 80% of them were found once. The top ten constitute 1.9% of the sample. Sequencing was carried out using PBMCs. The source of these receptors is a woman aged 40 to 50 in good health and CMV-seronegative.

The chain links TRBV5-1 to TRBJ2-7; a weak D match, TRBD2 (5 bases). Germline loops: CDR1 SGHRS, CDR2 YFSETQ. The V end lost 1 base, the J end lost 0 bases, and 8 bases lay between the germline ends. The CDR3 covers 14 residues. The CDR3 here is CASSLTGSSYEQYF. DNA of the CDR3: TGCGCCAGCAGCTTGACGGGGAGCTCCTACGAGCAGTACTTC.

This chain uses TRBV18 with TRBJ2-5; the D gene is possibly TRBD2 (5 bases). Gene TRBJ2-7 matches the end of the DNA better, so the J call may be wrong. CDR1 KGHSH and CDR2 LQKENI come from the germline V gene. The CDR3 covers 14 residues. CDR3 in DNA: TGTGCCAGCTCACCAGCGGGTCTCCCCTACGAGCAGTACTTC. It encodes CASSPAGLPYEQYF.

V and J are TRBV4-3 and TRBJ2-3; the D gene is possibly TRBD2 (5 bases). Per germline, CDR1 LGHNA and CDR2 YSLEER. CDR3 length equals 15 residues. Deletions cut 4 bases from V and 8 bases from J, with 19 bases between. The DNA of the CDR3 is TGCGCCAGCAGCCCGGGCCGTCTTGCTGCGGGTACGCAGTATTTT. Amino acids: CASSPGRLAAGTQYF.

The CDR3 region is CASSGIIAGAYEQYF. As DNA, the CDR3 is TGTGCCAGCAGTGGGATCATAGCGGGAGCCTACGAGCAGTACTTC. The chain recombines TRBV6-1 with TRBJ2-7, with 9 positions matching TRBD2. V lost 4 bases to trimming and J lost 2 bases; unmatched junction nucleotides: 6. Per the germline V gene, CDR1 is MNHNS and CDR2 is SASEGT. The CDR3 spans 15 residues.

By sample share, this clone is large. The chain has TRBV4-2 and TRBJ2-1; the D is unclear. CDR3 length: 14 amino acids. V shed 4 bases and J shed 8 bases, with 15 bases lying between them. CDR1 is LGHNA and CDR2 is YNFKEQ in the germline V gene. CDR3 DNA: TGTGCCAGCAGCCCCCGACTCGGTATCGATGAGCAGTTCTTC. This translates into CASSPRLGIDEQFF.

V gene TRBV28 combines with J gene TRBJ2-7; TRBD2 matches 9 bases. Losses at the gene ends were 8 bases for V and 1 base for J; bases not matched to a gene: 9. The germline V gene has CDR1 MDHEN and CDR2 SYDVKM. The CDR3 loop spans 15 amino acids. In DNA, the CDR3 is TGTGCCAGCGCTACCCCCGCGGGAGGGTCCTACGAGCAGTACTTC. Translation: CASATPAGGSYEQYF.

This clone came up once. The V gene is TRBV28, the J gene TRBJ1-1; maybe TRBD1 (5 bases). Deletions cut 2 bases from V and 4 bases from J, with 17 bases between. Germline loops: CDR1 MDHEN, CDR2 SYDVKM. This CDR3 has 16 residues. The CDR3 region is CASSLVGRASSTEAFF. As DNA, the CDR3 is TGTGCCAGCAGTTTAGTTGGCAGGGCGTCGAGCACTGAAGCTTTCTTT.

CDR3 DNA sequence: TGTGCCAGCAGCTTAGTCGACAGGTCCCCCCCCGGGGAGCAGTACTTC. It encodes CASSLVDRSPPGEQYF. The gene calls are TRBV7-9 and TRBJ2-7; D is perhaps TRBD1 (6 bases). The CDR3 has 16 amino acids. Trimming took 1 base from V and 7 from J, leaving 20 bases between them. Looked up from germline, CDR1 is SEHNR and CDR2 is FQNEAQ (reference sequence).

As concerns this clone: A far larger clone differs by one base, so this is likely a read error. At the DNA level, this CDR3 is encoded by other sequences in the same sample as well. V usage is TRBV5-1 and J usage is TRBJ1-1, with D unresolved. The CDR3 consists of 12 residues. The germline gives CDR1 SGHRS, CDR2 YFSETQ. With 2 bases removed from V and 3 bases from J, the gap between germline ends came to 5 bases. In DNA form, the CDR3 reads TGCGCCAGCAGCTTTTACTACACTGAAGCTTTCTTT. As protein: CASSFYYTEAFF. The full variable domain, in which reference TRBV5-1 and TRBJ1-1 provide the parts outside the CDR3, is KAGVTQTPRYLIKTRGQQVTLSCSPISGHRSVSWYQQTPGQGLQFLFEYFSETQRNKGNFPGRFSGRQFSNSRSEMNVSTLELGDSALYLCASSFYYTEAFFGQGTRLTVV.

In this sample, this clone turned up a few times. This sequence joins TRBV20-1 and TRBJ2-3; no definite D call. Germline CDR1 and CDR2: DFQATT and SNEGSKA (reference sequence). This CDR3 is 11 amino acids long. With 6 bases removed from V and 6 bases from J, the gap between germline ends came to 10 bases. The chain's CDR3 is CSAMTRDTQYF. CDR3 DNA sequence: TGCAGTGCAATGACGCGGGATACGCAGTATTTT.

The genes are TRBV7-9 and TRBJ2-7; 11 bases line up with TRBD2. Germline lookup yields CDR1 SEHNR and CDR2 FQNEAQ (reference sequence). The J segment lost 7 bases and the V segment lost 2 bases, leaving 7 bases of the junction unmatched. This CDR3 has 15 amino acids. The CDR3, as DNA: TGTGCCAGCAGCTTAAGGCTAGCGGGAGGCGAAGAGCAGTACTTC. It is translated as CASSLRLAGGEEQYF.

The chain recombines TRBV19 with TRBJ2-1; D perhaps matches TRBD1 (5 bases). Looked up from germline, CDR1 is LNHDA and CDR2 is SQIVND (reference sequence). The CDR3 covers 13 residues. V lost 5 bases and J 8 bases, leaving 13 bases between the germline ends. The CDR3 sequence is CASSLPPRDEQFF. CDR3 bases: TGTGCCAGTAGTCTCCCCCCCAGGGATGAGCAGTTCTTC. Full variable domain (remainder filled in from reference TRBV19 and TRBJ2-1): DGGITQSPKYLFRKEGQNVTLSCEQNLNHDAMYWYRQDPGQGLRLIYYSQIVNDFQKGDIAEGYSVSREKKESFPLTVTSAQKNPTAFYLCASSLPPRDEQFFGPGTRLTVL.

The V call is TRBV7-3, the J call TRBJ2-4; the D gene is possibly TRBD2 (6 bases). Per germline, CDR1 SGHTA and CDR2 FQGTGA. CDR3 size: 12 residues. Trimming removed 3 bases at V and 10 bases at J, with 10 bases between. CDR3: CASSFSGSIQYF. DNA of the CDR3: TGTGCCAGCAGCTTTTCCGGGAGTATTCAGTACTTC.

The chain employs TRBV2 and TRBJ2-1; D possibly corresponds to TRBD2 (5 bases). Looked up from germline, CDR1 is SNHLY and CDR2 is FYNNEI. V dropped 1 base and J dropped 9 bases, with 22 bases sitting between them. This CDR3 region has 17 residues. The CDR3 bases are TGTGCCAGCAGTGAAGTCAGTCCGTTAGCGAGCCGGGGTGAGCAGTTCTTC. Amino acid sequence: CASSEVSPLASRGEQFF.

The genes are TRBV4-3 and TRBJ1-4, with 7 bases identical to TRBD1. J was trimmed by 7 bases and V by 4 bases; bases with no gene match: 12. Germline loops: CDR1 LGHNA, CDR2 YSLEER. This CDR3 contains 16 residues. The CDR3 DNA reads as TGCGCCAGCAGCCTAAGCCGACAGGGATATAGTGAAAAACTGTTTTTT. It specifies CASSLSRQGYSEKLFF.

V gene TRBV29-1 combines with J gene TRBJ1-1; tentatively, D is TRBD1 (5 bases). Between the trimmed V and J ends, which lost 4 bases and 7 bases, there was a span of 7 bases. This CDR3 has 10 amino acids. The V gene's germline CDR1 is SQVTM and CDR2 ANQGSEA. The CDR3 bases are TGCAGCGTTGGACAGATTGAAGCTTTCTTT. It specifies CSVGQIEAFF.

V is TRBV19 and J is TRBJ1-1; 10 nucleotides match TRBD1. In germline, CDR1 is LNHDA, CDR2 SQIVND (reference sequence). The CDR3 loop spans 15 amino acids. Trimming removed 5 bases from V and 6 bases from J; junction bases left unmatched: 9. CDR3 sequence reads: CASSEEDRGWAEAFF. The CDR3 DNA reads TGTGCCAGTAGTGAGGAGGACAGGGGGTGGGCTGAAGCTTTCTTT.

This chain connects TRBV5-3 to TRBJ2-7, with 8 bases lining up with TRBD1. TRBV5-3 is an ORF, and what it does is uncertain. With V trimmed by 7 bases and J by 3 bases, 3 bases remained unmatched. The CDR3 runs to 12 residues. CDR3 amino acids: CARGDRIYEQYF. DNA of the CDR3: TGTGCCAGAGGGGACAGGATCTACGAGCAGTACTTC.

The V and J genes are TRBV28 and TRBJ2-2; TRBD2 matches 11 bases. Germline CDR1 reads MDHEN; CDR2 reads SYDVKM. This CDR3 contains 19 residues. V lost 1 base and J lost 1; bases outside the gene matches: 8. This CDR3 is CASSLLWGLAVKNTGELFF. The CDR3 DNA reads as TGTGCCAGCAGTTTATTATGGGGACTAGCGGTAAAGAACACCGGGGAGCTGTTTTTT.

V and J are TRBV19 and TRBJ2-7, with TRBD2 matching 8 bases. The CDR3 covers 15 residues. The germline CDR1 and CDR2 sequences are LNHDA and SQIVND (reference sequence). V lost 4 bases and J lost 2; bases outside the gene matches: 7. The DNA for the CDR3 is TGTGCCAGTAGTAATGAAGCGGGAGATGCCTACGAGCAGTACTTC. Residues: CASSNEAGDAYEQYF.